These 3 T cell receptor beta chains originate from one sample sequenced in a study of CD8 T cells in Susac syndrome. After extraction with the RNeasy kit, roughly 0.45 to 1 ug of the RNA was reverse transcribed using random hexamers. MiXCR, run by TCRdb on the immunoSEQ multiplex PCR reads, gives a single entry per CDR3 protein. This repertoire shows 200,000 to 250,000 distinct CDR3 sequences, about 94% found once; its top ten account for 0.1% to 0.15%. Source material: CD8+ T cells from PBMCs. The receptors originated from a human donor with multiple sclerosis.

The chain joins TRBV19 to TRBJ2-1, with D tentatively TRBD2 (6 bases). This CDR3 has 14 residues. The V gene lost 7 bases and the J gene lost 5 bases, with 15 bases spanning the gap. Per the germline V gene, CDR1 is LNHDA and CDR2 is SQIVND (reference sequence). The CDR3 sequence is CASIESGVNNEQFF. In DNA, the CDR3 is TGTGCCAGTATCGAATCGGGAGTCAACAATGAGCAGTTCTTC.

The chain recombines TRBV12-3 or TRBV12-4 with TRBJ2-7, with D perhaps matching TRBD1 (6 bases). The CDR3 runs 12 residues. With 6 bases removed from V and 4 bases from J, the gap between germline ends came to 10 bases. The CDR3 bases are TGTGCCAGCAGAACAACAGGGTACGAGCAGTACTTC. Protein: CASRTTGYEQYF.

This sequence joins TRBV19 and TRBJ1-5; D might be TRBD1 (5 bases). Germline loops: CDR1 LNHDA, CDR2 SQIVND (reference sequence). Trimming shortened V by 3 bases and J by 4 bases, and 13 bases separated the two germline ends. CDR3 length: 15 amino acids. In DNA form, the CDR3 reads TGTGCCAGTAGTATGTTTGTAGGGGCTAATCAGCCCCAGCATTTT. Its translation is CASSMFVGANQPQHF.